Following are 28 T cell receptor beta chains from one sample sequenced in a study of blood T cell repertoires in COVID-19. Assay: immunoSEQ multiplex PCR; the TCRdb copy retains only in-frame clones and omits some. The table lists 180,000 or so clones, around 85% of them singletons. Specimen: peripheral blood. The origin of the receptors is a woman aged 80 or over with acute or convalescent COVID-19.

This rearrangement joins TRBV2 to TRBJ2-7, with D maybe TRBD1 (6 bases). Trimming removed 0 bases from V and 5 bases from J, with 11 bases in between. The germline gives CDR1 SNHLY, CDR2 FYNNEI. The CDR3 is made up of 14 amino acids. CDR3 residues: CASSEAARGNEQYF. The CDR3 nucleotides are TGTGCCAGCAGTGAAGCCGCCAGGGGTAACGAGCAGTACTTC.

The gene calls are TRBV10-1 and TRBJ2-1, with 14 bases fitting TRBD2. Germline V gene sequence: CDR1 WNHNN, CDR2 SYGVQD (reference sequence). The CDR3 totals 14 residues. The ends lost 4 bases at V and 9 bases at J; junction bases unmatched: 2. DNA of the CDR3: TGCGCCAGCAGTGTGGGACTAGCGGGGGTTGAGCAGTTCTTC. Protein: CASSVGLAGVEQFF.

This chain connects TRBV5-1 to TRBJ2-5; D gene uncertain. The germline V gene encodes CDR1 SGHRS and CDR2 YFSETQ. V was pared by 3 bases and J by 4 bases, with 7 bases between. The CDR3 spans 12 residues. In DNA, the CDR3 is TGCGCCAGCAGCTCGTATCGAGAGACCCAGTACTTC. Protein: CASSSYRETQYF. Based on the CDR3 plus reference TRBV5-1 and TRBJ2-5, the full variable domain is KAGVTQTPRYLIKTRGQQVTLSCSPISGHRSVSWYQQTPGQGLQFLFEYFSETQRNKGNFPGRFSGRQFSNSRSEMNVSTLELGDSALYLCASSSYRETQYFGPGTRLLVL.

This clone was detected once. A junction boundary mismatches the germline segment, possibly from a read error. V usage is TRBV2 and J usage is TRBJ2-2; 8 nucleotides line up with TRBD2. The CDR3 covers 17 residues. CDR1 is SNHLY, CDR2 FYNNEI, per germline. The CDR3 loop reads CPPPRPRGGARTGELFF. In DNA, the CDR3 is TGCCCCCCCCCACGCCCACGGGGGGGGGCTAGAACCGGGGAGCTGTTTTTT.

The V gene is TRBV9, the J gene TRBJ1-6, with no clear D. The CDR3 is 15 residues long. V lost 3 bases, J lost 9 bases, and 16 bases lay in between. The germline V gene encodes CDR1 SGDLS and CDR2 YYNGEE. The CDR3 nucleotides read TGTGCCAGCAGCGCAGGAGGGCAGTTTAGTTCACCCCTCCACTTT. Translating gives CASSAGGQFSSPLHF.

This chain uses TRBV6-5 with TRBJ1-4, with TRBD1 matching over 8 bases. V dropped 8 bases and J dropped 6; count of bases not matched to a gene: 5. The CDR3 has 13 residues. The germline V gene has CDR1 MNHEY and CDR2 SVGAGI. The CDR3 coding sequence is TGTGCCAGCTCAGTGGACAGGGATGAAAAACTGTTTTTT. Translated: CASSVDRDEKLFF.

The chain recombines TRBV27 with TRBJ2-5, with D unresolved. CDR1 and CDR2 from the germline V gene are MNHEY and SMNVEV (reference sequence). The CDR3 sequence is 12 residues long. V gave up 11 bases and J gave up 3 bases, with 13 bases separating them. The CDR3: CASARSEETQYF. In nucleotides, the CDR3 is TGTGCCTCCGCCCGGAGTGAAGAGACCCAGTACTTC.

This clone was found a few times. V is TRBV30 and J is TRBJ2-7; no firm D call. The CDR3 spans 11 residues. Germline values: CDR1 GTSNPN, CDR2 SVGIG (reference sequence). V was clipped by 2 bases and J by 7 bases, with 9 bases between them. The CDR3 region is CAWSLRWEQYF. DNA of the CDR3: TGTGCCTGGAGTCTCCGGTGGGAGCAGTACTTC.

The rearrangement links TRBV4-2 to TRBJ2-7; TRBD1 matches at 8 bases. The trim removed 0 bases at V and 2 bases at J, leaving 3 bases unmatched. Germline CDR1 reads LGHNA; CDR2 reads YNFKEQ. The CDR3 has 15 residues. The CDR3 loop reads CASSQEGQAAYEQYF. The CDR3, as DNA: TGTGCCAGCAGCCAAGAGGGACAGGCGGCCTACGAGCAGTACTTC.

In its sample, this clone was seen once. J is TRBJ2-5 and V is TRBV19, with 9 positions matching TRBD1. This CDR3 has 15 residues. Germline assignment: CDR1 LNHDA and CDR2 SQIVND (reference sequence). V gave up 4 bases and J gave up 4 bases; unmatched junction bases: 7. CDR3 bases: TGTGCCAGTAGTAGACTGGACAGGGGACCAGAGACCCAGTACTTC. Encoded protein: CASSRLDRGPETQYF.

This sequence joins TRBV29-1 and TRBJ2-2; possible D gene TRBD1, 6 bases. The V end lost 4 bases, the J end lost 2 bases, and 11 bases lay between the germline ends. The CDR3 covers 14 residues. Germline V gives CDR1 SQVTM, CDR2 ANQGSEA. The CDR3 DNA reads TGCAGCGTTGGAGGACAGTACAACACCGGGGAGCTGTTTTTT. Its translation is CSVGGQYNTGELFF.

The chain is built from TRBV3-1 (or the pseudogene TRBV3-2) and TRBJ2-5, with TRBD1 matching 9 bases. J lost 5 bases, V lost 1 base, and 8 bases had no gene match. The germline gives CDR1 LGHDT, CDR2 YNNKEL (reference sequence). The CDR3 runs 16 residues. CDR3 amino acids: CASSQGGTGTMETQYF. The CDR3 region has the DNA TGTGCCAGCAGCCAAGGGGGGACAGGGACGATGGAGACCCAGTACTTC.

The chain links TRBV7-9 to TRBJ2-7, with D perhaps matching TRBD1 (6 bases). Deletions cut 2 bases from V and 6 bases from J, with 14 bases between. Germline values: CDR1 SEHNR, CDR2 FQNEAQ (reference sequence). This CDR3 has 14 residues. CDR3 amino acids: CASSLLLTGGEQYF. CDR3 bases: TGTGCCAGCAGCTTATTACTGACAGGCGGCGAGCAGTACTTC.

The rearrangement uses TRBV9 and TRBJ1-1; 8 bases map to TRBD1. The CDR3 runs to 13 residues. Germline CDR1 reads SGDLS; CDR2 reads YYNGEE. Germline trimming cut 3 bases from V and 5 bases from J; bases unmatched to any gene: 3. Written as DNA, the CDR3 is TGTGCCAGCAGCGCCAGGGGGCCTACTGAAGCTTTCTTT. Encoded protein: CASSARGPTEAFF.

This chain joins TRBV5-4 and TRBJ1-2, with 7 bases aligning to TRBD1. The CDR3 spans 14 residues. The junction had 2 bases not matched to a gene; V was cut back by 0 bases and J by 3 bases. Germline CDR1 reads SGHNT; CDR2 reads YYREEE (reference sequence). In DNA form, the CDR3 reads TGTGCCAGCAGCTTGGTGGGACAGCACTATGGCTACACCTTC. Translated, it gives CASSLVGQHYGYTF.

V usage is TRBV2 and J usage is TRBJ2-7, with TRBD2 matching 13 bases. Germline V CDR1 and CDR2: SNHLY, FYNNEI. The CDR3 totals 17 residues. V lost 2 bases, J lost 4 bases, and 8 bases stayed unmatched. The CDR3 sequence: CASSESSGLAGVYEQYF. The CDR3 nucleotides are TGTGCCAGCAGTGAATCATCTGGACTAGCGGGAGTGTACGAGCAGTACTTC. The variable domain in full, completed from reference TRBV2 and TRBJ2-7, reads EPEVTQTPSHQVTQMGQEVILRCVPISNHLYFYWYRQILGQKVEFLVSFYNNEISEKSEIFDDQFSVERPDGSNFTLKIRSTKLEDSAMYFCASSESSGLAGVYEQYFGPGTRLTVT.

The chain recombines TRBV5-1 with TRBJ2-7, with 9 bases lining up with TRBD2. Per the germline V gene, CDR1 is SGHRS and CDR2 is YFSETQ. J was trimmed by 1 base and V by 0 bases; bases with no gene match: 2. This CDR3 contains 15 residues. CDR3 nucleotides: TGCGCCAGCAGCTTGGAGACTAGCGGTTCCTACGAGCAGTACTTC. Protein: CASSLETSGSYEQYF.

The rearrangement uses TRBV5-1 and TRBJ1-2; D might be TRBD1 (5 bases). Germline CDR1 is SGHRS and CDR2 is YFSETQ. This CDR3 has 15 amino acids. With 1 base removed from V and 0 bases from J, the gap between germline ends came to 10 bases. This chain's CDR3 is CASSLNRQPNYGYTF. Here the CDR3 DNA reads TGCGCCAGCAGCTTGAACAGGCAACCTAACTATGGCTACACCTTC. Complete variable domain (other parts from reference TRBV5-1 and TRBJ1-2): KAGVTQTPRYLIKTRGQQVTLSCSPISGHRSVSWYQQTPGQGLQFLFEYFSETQRNKGNFPGRFSGRQFSNSRSEMNVSTLELGDSALYLCASSLNRQPNYGYTFGSGTRLTVV.

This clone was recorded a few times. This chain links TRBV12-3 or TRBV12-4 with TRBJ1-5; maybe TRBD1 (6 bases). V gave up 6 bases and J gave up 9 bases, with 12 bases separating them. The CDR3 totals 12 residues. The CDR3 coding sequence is TGTGCCAGCAGCCAGGGGACGGGGCCCCAGCATTTT. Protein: CASSQGTGPQHF.

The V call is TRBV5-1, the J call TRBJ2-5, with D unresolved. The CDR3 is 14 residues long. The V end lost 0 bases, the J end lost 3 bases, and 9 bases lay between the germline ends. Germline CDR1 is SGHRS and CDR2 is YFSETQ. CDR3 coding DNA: TGCGCCAGCAGCTTGGGGCAGTTTAAAGAGACCCAGTACTTC. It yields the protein CASSLGQFKETQYF.

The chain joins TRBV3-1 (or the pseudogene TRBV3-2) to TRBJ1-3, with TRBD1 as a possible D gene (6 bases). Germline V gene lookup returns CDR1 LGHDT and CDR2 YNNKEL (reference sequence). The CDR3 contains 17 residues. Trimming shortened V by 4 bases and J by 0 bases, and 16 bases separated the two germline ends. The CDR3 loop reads CASSPFQGQSSGNTIYF. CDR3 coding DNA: TGTGCCAGCAGCCCCTTTCAGGGGCAAAGCTCTGGAAACACCATATATTTT.

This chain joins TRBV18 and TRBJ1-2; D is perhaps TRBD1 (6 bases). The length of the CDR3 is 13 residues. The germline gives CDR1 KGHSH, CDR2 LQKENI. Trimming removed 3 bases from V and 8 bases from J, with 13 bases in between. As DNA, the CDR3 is TGTGCCAGCTCACCCAAACAGGGATACGGCTACACCTTC. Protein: CASSPKQGYGYTF.

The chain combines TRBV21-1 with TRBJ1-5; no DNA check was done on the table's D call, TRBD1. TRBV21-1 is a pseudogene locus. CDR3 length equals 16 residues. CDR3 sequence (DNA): TGTGCCAGCAGCAATCAAAGGGGCCTATACAATCAGCCCCAGCATTTT. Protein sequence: CASSNQRGLYNQPQHF.

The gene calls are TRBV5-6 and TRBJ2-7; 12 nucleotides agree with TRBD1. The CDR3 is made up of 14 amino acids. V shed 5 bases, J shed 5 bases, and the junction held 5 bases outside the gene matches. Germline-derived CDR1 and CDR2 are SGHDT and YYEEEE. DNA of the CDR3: TGTGCCAGCAGTTTCGGGACAGGGGGCAACGAGCAGTACTTC. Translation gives CASSFGTGGNEQYF. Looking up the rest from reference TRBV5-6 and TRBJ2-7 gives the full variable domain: DAGVTQSPTHLIKTRGQQVTLRCSPKSGHDTVSWYQQALGQGPQFIFQYYEEEERQRGNFPDRFSGHQFPNYSSELNVNALLLGDSALYLCASSFGTGGNEQYFGPGTRLTVT.

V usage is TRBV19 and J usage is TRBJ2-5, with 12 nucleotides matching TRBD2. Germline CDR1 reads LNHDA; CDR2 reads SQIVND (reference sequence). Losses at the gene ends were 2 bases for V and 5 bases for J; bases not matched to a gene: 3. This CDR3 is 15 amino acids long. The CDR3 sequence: CASSITSGGPETQYF. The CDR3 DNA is TGTGCCAGTAGTATAACTAGCGGGGGGCCCGAGACCCAGTACTTC.

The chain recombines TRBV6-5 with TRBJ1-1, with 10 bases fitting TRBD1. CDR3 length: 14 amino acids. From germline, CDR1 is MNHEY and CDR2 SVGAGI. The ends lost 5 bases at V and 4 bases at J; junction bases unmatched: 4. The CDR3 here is CASSPTGGFTEAFF. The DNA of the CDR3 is TGTGCCAGCAGTCCGACAGGGGGCTTCACTGAAGCTTTCTTT.

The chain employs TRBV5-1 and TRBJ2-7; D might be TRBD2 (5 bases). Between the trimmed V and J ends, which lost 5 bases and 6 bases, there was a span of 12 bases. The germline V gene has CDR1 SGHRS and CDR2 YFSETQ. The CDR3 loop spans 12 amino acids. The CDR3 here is CASSREDSEQYF. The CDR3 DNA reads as TGCGCCAGCAGTCGGGAAGATTCCGAGCAGTACTTC.

The DNA of the CDR3 is TGTGCCAGCAGCTTGGGAGCAAACACTGAAGCTTTCTTT. Translation: CASSLGANTEAFF. The chain combines TRBV7-2 with TRBJ1-1; unclear D gene. V was clipped by 3 bases and J by 2 bases, with 7 bases between them. Germline V gives CDR1 SGHTA, CDR2 FQGNSA. The CDR3 consists of 13 residues.